The count of the clone carrying this T cell receptor (beta chain) is one. Its specificity is unknown. This entry belongs to a study of monozygotic twins with cystic fibrosis. Overall study findings and caveats: Co-twins had the most similar V usage for 13 of 16 pairs, J for 8. Unrelated CF individuals shared fewer identical clonotypes than monozygotic CF twins.

Libraries were prepared by immunoSEQ multiplex PCR; TCRdb keeps only in-frame clonotypes and omits some of them. The sample carries about 22,000 clones, about 97% recorded once. V lost 5 bases to trimming and J lost 3 bases; unmatched junction nucleotides: 5. Germline V gene lookup returns CDR1 SEHNR and CDR2 FQNEAQ (reference sequence). This CDR3 region has 14 residues. Sample: blood. This clonotype was sampled from a girl aged 5-17 years with cystic fibrosis. This chain joins TRBV7-9 and TRBJ1-1, with 8 bases matching TRBD1. DNA of the CDR3: TGTGCCAGCAGCCTAGGACAGGGTTACACTGAAGCTTTCTTT. It codes for CASSLGQGYTEAFF.